The rows below give T cell receptor beta chains drawn from one sample of a study of blood T cell repertoires in COVID-19. Produced via immunoSEQ multiplex PCR; TCRdb's table is partial and in-frame only. The sample gives 250,000 to 350,000 clones, 75% to 90% of which show up once; under 3% is in the top ten. Sequencing was carried out using PBMCs or T cells enriched from blood (not recorded which). The source is a woman under 30 who had recovered from COVID-19. The CDR3 runs from the conserved cysteine through the conserved F or W. A D gene is named only where the DNA matches it firmly. Expanded clones get a size class; other rows say once, few or many, or leave the size out.

d_call | j_call | clone_size | v_call | cdr3_length | cdr3_aa | cdr3_nt
NA | TRBJ2-2 | NA | TRBV2 | 11 | CASFELGELFF | TGTGCCAGCTTTGAGCTCGGGGAGCTGTTTTTT
TRBD1 | TRBJ1-4 | NA | TRBV6-4 | 17 | CASRTSGQPATNEKLFF | TGTGCCAGCAGAACCTCGGGACAGCCCGCAACTAATGAAAAACTGTTTTTT
NA | TRBJ2-4 | NA | TRBV24-1 | 17 | CATRTQAPRGSKNIQYF | TGTGCCACCAGGACCCAGGCACCTAGGGGGAGCAAAAACATTCAGTACTTC
TRBD1 | TRBJ1-2 | NA | TRBV10-3 | 18 | CAISEGGDSQNYYYGYTF | TGTGCCATCAGTGAGGGTGGGGACAGCCAAAATTACTACTATGGCTACACCTTC
TRBD1 | TRBJ1-5 | NA | TRBV18 | 15 | CASSHGQELNQPQHF | TGTGCCAGCTCACACGGACAGGAACTCAATCAGCCCCAGCATTTT
NA | TRBJ1-6 | once | TRBV12-3/TRBV12-4 | 12 | CASRNRNSPLHF | TGTGCCAGCAGGAACAGGAATTCACCCCTCCACTTT
TRBD2 | TRBJ2-5 | NA | TRBV11-2 | 15 | CASSPRLAGGETQYF | TGTGCCAGCAGTCCTCGACTAGCGGGGGGTGAGACCCAGTACTTC
TRBD2 | TRBJ2-1 | NA | TRBV5-1 | 15 | CASSSTSGGAGEQFF | TGCGCCAGCAGCTCGACTAGCGGGGGGGCCGGGGAGCAGTTCTTC
TRBD2 | TRBJ2-3 | NA | TRBV5-1 | 14 | CASRAGGPTDTQYF | TGCGCCAGTAGAGCGGGGGGTCCCACAGATACGCAGTATTTT
TRBD2 | TRBJ2-3 | NA | TRBV27 | 20 | CASSFRWSVAGGRSTDTQYF | TGTGCCAGCAGTTTCCGGTGGTCGGTAGCGGGGGGGCGGAGCACAGATACGCAGTATTTT
TRBD2 | TRBJ2-1 | NA | TRBV3-1/TRBV3-2 | 15 | CASSQGRLAGGEQFF | TGTGCCAGCAGCCAAGGTCGTCTAGCGGGGGGGGAGCAGTTCTTC
NA | TRBJ1-5 | NA | TRBV14 | 14 | CASSQAFTDQPQHF | TGTGCCAGCAGCCAAGCCTTTACAGACCAGCCCCAGCATTTT
NA | TRBJ1-2 | NA | TRBV14 | 13 | CASSPKAGAGYTF | TGTGCCAGCAGCCCAAAAGCAGGGGCAGGCTACACCTTC
NA | TRBJ2-2 | NA | TRBV6-5 | 16 | CASSYSKQANTGELFF | TGTGCCAGCAGTTACTCGAAACAGGCGAACACCGGGGAGCTGTTTTTT
NA | TRBJ1-1 | once | TRBV2 | 12 | CASSGIYTEAFF | TGTGCCAGCAGCGGGATATACACTGAAGCTTTCTTT
TRBD1 | TRBJ1-2 | NA | TRBV9 | 13 | CASSAGQGNGYTF | TGTGCCAGCAGCGCGGGACAGGGGAATGGCTACACCTTC
NA | TRBJ2-5 | once | TRBV18 | 16 | CASSPPILTAKETQYF | TGTGCCAGCTCACCACCGATTCTTACAGCAAAAGAGACCCAGTACTTC
TRBD1 | TRBJ1-4 | once | TRBV7-6 | 16 | CASSLGQGGFNEKLFF | TGTGCCAGCAGCCTTGGACAGGGAGGGTTTAATGAAAAACTGTTTTTT
NA | TRBJ2-5 | NA | TRBV29-1 | 12 | CSVDDSQETQYF | TGCAGCGTTGATGACAGCCAAGAGACCCAGTACTTC
NA | TRBJ1-2 | NA | TRBV10-3 | 13 | CAMGEETNYGYTF | TGTGCCATGGGGGAGGAGACGAACTATGGCTACACCTTC
TRBD2 | TRBJ2-2 | NA | TRBV5-1 | 18 | CASSLRGGSSANTGELFF | TGCGCCAGCAGCTTGCGGGGAGGGAGTAGCGCGAACACCGGGGAGCTGTTTTTT
NA | TRBJ1-2 | NA | TRBV30 | 12 | CAFPWPNYGYTF | TGTGCCTTCCCCTGGCCAAACTATGGCTACACCTTC
NA | TRBJ2-1 | NA | TRBV11-2 | 15 | CASSLSGYRRNEQFF | TGTGCCAGCAGCTTAAGCGGGTACCGAAGGAATGAGCAGTTCTTC
TRBD1 | TRBJ1-1 | NA | TRBV28 | 16 | CASSPYGTGMNTEAFF | TGTGCCAGCAGTCCATACGGGACAGGTATGAACACTGAAGCTTTCTTT
NA | TRBJ1-1 | NA | TRBV2 | 14 | CASRATGGGTEAFF | TGTGCCAGCAGGGCGACAGGAGGAGGCACTGAAGCTTTCTTT
TRBD2 | TRBJ2-5 | NA | TRBV27 | 16 | CASSLSSPGGGETQYF | TGTGCCAGCAGTTTATCGTCCCCCGGGGGAGGGGAGACCCAGTACTTC
NA | TRBJ1-4 | NA | TRBV5-8 | 15 | CASSLVRQANEKLFF | TGTGCCAGCAGCTTGGTTCGGCAGGCAAATGAAAAACTGTTTTTT
NA | TRBJ1-2 | NA | TRBV12-1 | 14 | CASSFARTDYGYTF | TGTGCCAGCAGCTTTGCCCGGACAGACTATGGCTACACCTTC
NA | TRBJ2-3 | NA | TRBV5-1 | 17 | CASSWASDYQGTDTQYF | TGCGCCAGCAGCTGGGCCTCGGACTACCAGGGCACAGATACGCAGTATTTT
TRBD1 | TRBJ2-7 | NA | TRBV3-1/TRBV3-2 | 14 | CASSPGGYSYEQYF | TGTGCCAGCAGCCCAGGGGGCTACTCCTACGAGCAGTACTTC
TRBD1 | TRBJ1-4 | NA | TRBV19 | 14 | CASSMEGAWEKLFF | TGTGCCAGTAGTATGGAGGGGGCGTGGGAAAAACTGTTTTTT
TRBD1 | TRBJ2-1 | NA | TRBV5-6 | 14 | CASSLGTGNNEQFF | TGTGCCAGCAGCTTGGGGACAGGGAACAATGAGCAGTTCTTC
NA | TRBJ1-3 | NA | TRBV7-3 | 16 | CASSQAPAHLGNTIYF | TGTGCCAGCAGCCAAGCCCCCGCCCACCTCGGAAACACCATATATTTT
TRBD2 | TRBJ2-3 | NA | TRBV4-2 | 19 | CASSLPGLAGDHSTDTQYF | TGTGCCAGCAGCCTCCCGGGACTAGCGGGGGACCACAGCACAGATACGCAGTATTTT
NA | TRBJ2-7 | NA | TRBV12-3/TRBV12-4 | 12 | CATKFRVLEQYF | TGTGCCACCAAGTTTAGAGTATTGGAGCAGTACTTC
TRBD2 | TRBJ2-7 | NA | TRBV28 | 14 | CASSPSGGAYEQYF | TGTGCCAGCAGTCCCAGCGGGGGGGCCTACGAGCAGTACTTC
NA | TRBJ1-4 | NA | TRBV3-1/TRBV3-2 | 14 | CASSPPDREEKLFF | TGTGCCAGCAGCCCTCCGGACAGAGAGGAAAAACTGTTTTTT
NA | TRBJ2-7 | NA | TRBV5-4 | 13 | CASSFGEIYEQYF | TGTGCCAGCAGCTTCGGGGAGATCTACGAGCAGTACTTC
NA | TRBJ2-3 | NA | TRBV19 | 13 | CASSIGDSGTQYF | TGTGCCAGTAGTATAGGCGACTCGGGGACGCAGTATTTT
NA | TRBJ1-2 | once | TRBV6-2/TRBV6-3 | 16 | CASSYSTRGAISGYTF | TGTGCCAGCAGTTACTCGACGCGGGGGGCAATATCTGGCTACACCTTC
TRBD2 | TRBJ2-3 | NA | TRBV7-9 | 15 | CASSFSGESTDTQYF | TGTGCCAGCAGCTTTAGCGGGGAAAGCACAGATACGCAGTATTTT
NA | TRBJ1-1 | few | TRBV2 | 12 | CASSEVGREAFF | TGTGCCAGCAGTGAAGTCGGACGGGAGGCTTTCTTT
TRBD1 | TRBJ1-2 | NA | TRBV19 | 13 | CASRLQGAWGYTF | TGTGCCAGTAGGTTACAGGGGGCATGGGGCTACACCTTC
TRBD1 | TRBJ1-2 | NA | TRBV15 | 15 | CATSRGRGTDYGYTF | TGTGCCACCAGCAGAGGCAGGGGGACCGACTATGGCTACACCTTC
NA | TRBJ1-2 | NA | TRBV28 | 15 | CATFGQPHLNYGYTF | TGTGCCACGTTCGGACAGCCCCATCTAAACTATGGCTACACCTTC
TRBD1 | TRBJ1-6 | NA | TRBV9 | 15 | CASSVVGQYNSPLHF | TGTGCCAGCAGCGTAGTGGGACAGTATAATTCACCCCTCCACTTT
NA | TRBJ1-2 | NA | TRBV28 | 11 | CASSLTRGYTF | TGTGCCAGCAGTCTTACGCGAGGCTACACCTTC
TRBD2 | TRBJ2-7 | NA | TRBV3-1/TRBV3-2 | 14 | CASSHSREGNEQYF | TGTGCCAGCAGCCATTCTCGGGAGGGTAACGAGCAGTACTTC
NA | TRBJ1-2 | NA | TRBV9 | 14 | CASSVGQGRFGYTF | TGTGCCAGCAGCGTCGGGCAGGGAAGGTTTGGCTACACCTTC
TRBD1 | TRBJ2-5 | NA | TRBV2 | 13 | CASRKGAAETQYF | TGTGCCAGCAGGAAGGGGGCGGCGGAGACCCAGTACTTC
TRBD1 | TRBJ1-6 | NA | TRBV2 | 18 | CASSLRGGASLAFSPLHF | TGTGCCAGCAGTCTCAGAGGGGGCGCAAGCTTGGCTTTCTCACCCCTCCACTTT